The source of this T cell receptor (beta chain) is a study of blood T cells in healthy people across ages. Study information: Template switching captured about one barcoded beta molecule per two T cells. Study findings and constraints: The authors considered diversity estimates from one million T cells to be underestimates.

This clonotype showed up just once. Its antigen is unidentified. A J-beta primer mix and a sample-barcoded 5' primer were used in a second PCR of about 6 to 12 cycles. TCRdb reanalysed the 5' RACE reads using MiXCR and keeps one entry per CDR3 protein. The data show approximately 1.5 million distinct CDR3 sequences, roughly 43% seen once. The CDR3 loop spans 16 amino acids. V lost 2 bases to trimming and J lost 0 bases; unmatched junction nucleotides: 3. Germline V gives CDR1 LNHNV, CDR2 YYDKDF (reference sequence). J is TRBJ2-5 and V is TRBV15; TRBD2 agrees at 10 bases. The sequence came from a woman aged 18-29 years in good health. Sequencing was performed on blood. Written as DNA, the CDR3 is TGTGCCACCAGCAGAAGGACTAGCGGACACCAAGAGACCCAGTACTTC. Protein product: CATSRRTSGHQETQYF.